Listed here are 32 T cell receptor beta chains from one sample, sequenced in a study of T cell responses to AZD1222 COVID-19 vaccine. Assay used: immunoSEQ multiplex PCR; TCRdb lists only in-frame clones, some missing. The repertoire holds around 140,000 clones, with 85% to 95% as singletons. The sample in question was peripheral blood, obtained on day 0 of MenACWY control vaccination. Receptors were obtained from an adult in good health.

V usage is TRBV5-1 and J usage is TRBJ2-5; TRBD2 aligns across 9 bases. There are 14 residues in the CDR3. The trim removed 1 base at V and 5 bases at J, leaving 3 bases unmatched. From germline, CDR1 is SGHRS and CDR2 YFSETQ. CDR3 residues: CASSLTAGGETQYF. CDR3 DNA sequence: TGCGCCAGCAGCTTGACGGCGGGAGGGGAGACCCAGTACTTC.

This chain connects TRBV13 to TRBJ1-2, with D hard to call. The V end lost 5 bases, the J end lost 0 bases, and 13 bases lay between the germline ends. This CDR3 spans 15 amino acids. In germline, CDR1 is PRHDT, CDR2 FYEKMQ (reference sequence). The CDR3 loop reads CASSPREKANYGYTF. The CDR3 nucleotides read TGTGCCAGCAGCCCCCGGGAGAAAGCTAACTATGGCTACACCTTC.

This chain uses TRBV6-1 with TRBJ2-7; 9 positions match TRBD2. Trimming at V came to 1 base and at J to 11 bases, leaving 0 bases not matched to a gene. Germline V lookup: CDR1 MNHNS, CDR2 SASEGT. The length of the CDR3 is 11 residues. DNA for the CDR3: TGTGCCAGCAGTGAAGAGCGGGAGGAGTACTTC. Its protein product is CASSEEREEYF.

V is TRBV18 and J is TRBJ1-4, with TRBD1 matching over 7 bases. Germline V gene lookup returns CDR1 KGHSH and CDR2 LQKENI. With 1 base clipped from V and 4 bases from J, the junction kept 9 bases outside the gene matches. This CDR3 is built from 17 residues. CDR3 region: CASSPLDRVCINEKLFF. CDR3 bases: TGTGCCAGCTCACCACTCGACAGGGTATGTATTAATGAAAAACTGTTTTTT.

The chain uses TRBV2 and TRBJ1-1; 7 bases are shared with TRBD1. J lost 2 bases, V lost 6 bases, and 6 bases had no gene match. The CDR3 is made up of 14 amino acids. Germline V gene lookup returns CDR1 SNHLY and CDR2 FYNNEI. The CDR3 loop reads CASRARQGNTEAFF. The CDR3 region has the DNA TGTGCCAGCAGGGCGAGACAGGGAAACACTGAAGCTTTCTTT.

The gene calls are TRBV19 and TRBJ2-3; 7 bases fit TRBD1. The CDR3 is made up of 15 amino acids. Germline V gives CDR1 LNHDA, CDR2 SQIVND (reference sequence). V lost 2 bases to trimming and J lost 1 base; unmatched junction nucleotides: 3. The CDR3 reads CASSIRGQGTDTQYF. The CDR3 DNA reads TGTGCCAGTAGTATAAGGGGGCAGGGCACAGATACGCAGTATTTT.

This rearrangement joins TRBV6-5 to TRBJ2-7; D is ambiguous. CDR1 and CDR2 from the germline V gene are MNHEY and SVGAGI. This CDR3 region has 14 residues. Between the trimmed V and J ends, which lost 5 bases and 2 bases, there was a span of 13 bases. CDR3 coding DNA: TGTGCCAGCAGTAAGAGATCGAGGACCTACGAGCAGTACTTC. This sequence encodes CASSKRSRTYEQYF.

The chain is built from TRBV7-2 and TRBJ1-3; no firm D call. V lost 5 bases, J lost 0 bases, and 20 bases lay in between. This CDR3 has 18 residues. Germline assignment: CDR1 SGHTA and CDR2 FQGNSA. The CDR3 sequence: CASSPLGRRTSSGNTIYF. As DNA, the CDR3 is TGTGCCAGCAGCCCCCTAGGGCGGAGGACGAGCTCTGGAAACACCATATATTTT.

This chain links TRBV27 with TRBJ1-1; D possibly corresponds to TRBD1 (6 bases). Trimming cost V 4 bases and J 6 bases, with 15 bases left between them. Germline V gives CDR1 MNHEY, CDR2 SMNVEV (reference sequence). The CDR3 length is 14 residues. In DNA form, the CDR3 reads TGTGCCAGCAGTTCCTATACAGGGTCCCCTGAAGCTTTCTTT. It specifies CASSSYTGSPEAFF.

This rearrangement joins TRBV7-2 to TRBJ1-6, with TRBD1 as a possible D gene (5 bases). Per germline, CDR1 SGHTA and CDR2 FQGNSA. Trimming took 2 bases from V and 7 from J, leaving 18 bases between them. There are 17 residues in the CDR3. CDR3 sequence (DNA): TGTGCCAGCAGCTTAATCGCCGGGACGGTCGTAAATTCACCCCTCCACTTT. This codes for CASSLIAGTVVNSPLHF. Full variable domain (outside the CDR3, taken from reference TRBV7-2 and TRBJ1-6): GAGVSQSPSNKVTEKGKDVELRCDPISGHTALYWYRQSLGQGLEFLIYFQGNSAPDKSGLPSDRFSAERTGGSVSTLTIQRTQQEDSAVYLCASSLIAGTVVNSPLHFGNGTRLTVT.

V and J are TRBV13 and TRBJ2-1, with 11 bases identical to TRBD2. In germline, CDR1 is PRHDT, CDR2 FYEKMQ (reference sequence). V lost 4 bases, J lost 4 bases, and 12 bases stayed unmatched. This CDR3 is 18 amino acids long. The CDR3 here is CASSSDVSGRAGYNEQFF. The CDR3 region has the DNA TGTGCCAGCAGCTCTGACGTTAGCGGGAGGGCCGGGTACAATGAGCAGTTCTTC.

The chain is built from TRBV18 and TRBJ2-5; 14 bases line up with TRBD2. V gave up 4 bases and J gave up 1 base; unmatched junction bases: 5. The CDR3 is 17 residues long. Germline values: CDR1 KGHSH, CDR2 LQKENI. As DNA, the CDR3 is TGTGCCAGCTCACTAGGGACTAGCGGGGGAACCCAAGAGACCCAGTACTTC. Translated, it gives CASSLGTSGGTQETQYF.

This chain joins TRBV6-5 and TRBJ2-6, with 7 bases lining up with TRBD1. V was clipped by 6 bases and J by 2 bases; unmatched bases: 4. CDR3 size: 15 residues. CDR1 is MNHEY, CDR2 SVGAGI, per germline. The chain's CDR3 is CASSGTGAGANVLTF. DNA of the CDR3: TGTGCCAGCAGCGGAACAGGGGCTGGGGCCAACGTCCTGACTTTC.

The rearrangement joins TRBV10-3 to TRBJ1-4; TRBD1 might be the D (6 bases). The V gene lost 5 bases and the J gene lost 8 bases, with 18 bases spanning the gap. The CDR3 totals 15 residues. Germline V gives CDR1 ENHRY, CDR2 SYGVKD. CDR3 loop: CAISQGGRAKEKLFF. DNA for the CDR3: TGTGCCATCAGTCAAGGGGGTAGGGCCAAAGAAAAACTGTTTTTT.

The rearrangement joins TRBV6-1 to TRBJ2-7; D is tentatively TRBD1 or TRBD2 (5 bases each). Deletions cut 3 bases from V and 2 bases from J, with 14 bases between. The CDR3 covers 15 residues. Looked up from germline, CDR1 is MNHNS and CDR2 is SASEGT. CDR3 in amino acids: CASSDRRDGAYEQYF. In DNA, the CDR3 is TGTGCCAGCAGTGACCGACGGGACGGCGCCTACGAGCAGTACTTC.

The gene calls are TRBV5-4 and TRBJ2-7; 8 bases are shared with TRBD2. J gave up 1 base and V 3 bases, and 6 bases lay outside the gene matches. CDR1 is SGHNT, CDR2 YYREEE, per germline (reference sequence). The CDR3 length is 15 residues. This CDR3 reads CASSSPGLGSYEQYF. The CDR3 DNA follows: TGTGCCAGCAGCTCCCCGGGACTAGGATCCTACGAGCAGTACTTC.

The chain carries TRBV19 and TRBJ2-2, with a possible D match to TRBD2 (5 bases). This CDR3 is 14 amino acids long. Between the trimmed V and J ends, which lost 4 bases and 1 base, there was a span of 7 bases. Looked up from germline, CDR1 is LNHDA and CDR2 is SQIVND (reference sequence). The CDR3 is CASSSGLNTGELFF. The DNA of the CDR3 is TGTGCCAGTAGTAGCGGACTGAACACCGGGGAGCTGTTTTTT.

The V call is TRBV9, the J call TRBJ2-3; D tentatively fits TRBD1 or TRBD2 (6 bases each). This CDR3 contains 14 residues. The germline V and J ends were trimmed by 3 bases and 3 bases, with 11 bases remaining between them. From germline, CDR1 is SGDLS and CDR2 YYNGEE. This CDR3 reads CASSGGALTDTQYF. The CDR3 coding sequence is TGTGCCAGCAGCGGGGGGGCCCTGACAGATACGCAGTATTTT.

The V and J genes are TRBV4-1 and TRBJ2-5; D gene unclear. The ends were cut back, 1 base at V and 0 bases at J, with 3 bases in the middle. The CDR3 is 13 amino acids. Germline V gene sequence: CDR1 MGHRA, CDR2 YSYEKL. The CDR3: CASSQGYQETQYF. The CDR3 bases are TGCGCCAGCAGCCAAGGATACCAAGAGACCCAGTACTTC.

The chain is built from TRBV4-2 and TRBJ1-4; 7 bases agree with TRBD1. V shed 0 bases and J 3 bases; nucleotides not matched to a gene: 4. The germline V gene has CDR1 LGHNA and CDR2 YNFKEQ. CDR3 length equals 16 residues. The CDR3 nucleotides are TGTGCCAGCAGCCAAGAGAGACAGGGCCCTAATGAAAAACTGTTTTTT. It translates to CASSQERQGPNEKLFF.

The chain has TRBV2 and TRBJ2-5; no clear D. CDR1 is SNHLY and CDR2 is FYNNEI in the germline V gene. V was clipped by 2 bases and J by 5 bases, with 9 bases between them. CDR3 size: 13 residues. The CDR3 region is CASSESPGETQYF. The CDR3 DNA reads TGTGCCAGCAGTGAAAGCCCCGGGGAGACCCAGTACTTC.

The chain uses TRBV5-6 and TRBJ1-3; D call uncertain. Per germline, CDR1 SGHDT and CDR2 YYEEEE. The V end was cut by 0 bases, the J end by 4 bases, with 8 bases between. The CDR3 totals 14 residues. CDR3 sequence reads: CASSLVPGGNTIYF. The CDR3 DNA reads as TGTGCCAGCAGCTTGGTCCCTGGCGGAAACACCATATATTTT.

The chain couples TRBV19 to TRBJ2-7; D perhaps matches TRBD1 (6 bases). Trimming removed 6 bases from V and 4 bases from J, with 16 bases in between. CDR1 LNHDA and CDR2 SQIVND come from the germline V gene (reference sequence). The CDR3 loop spans 14 amino acids. The CDR3 spells CASSTTGLGYEQYF. The CDR3 coding sequence is TGTGCCAGTAGCACAACAGGGCTCGGGTACGAGCAGTACTTC.

This clone was detected only once. V is TRBV4-2 and J is TRBJ1-1; D possibly corresponds to TRBD1 (5 bases). Trimming removed 3 bases at V and 6 bases at J, with 14 bases between. Germline assignment: CDR1 LGHNA and CDR2 YNFKEQ. This CDR3 has 14 residues. The CDR3 sequence is CASSQNRGRAEAFF. The CDR3 nucleotides are TGTGCCAGCAGCCAGAATAGGGGTCGGGCTGAAGCTTTCTTT.

The V gene is TRBV19, the J gene TRBJ1-1, with TRBD1 matching 7 bases. The CDR3 covers 12 residues. Germline V gene lookup returns CDR1 LNHDA and CDR2 SQIVND (reference sequence). The trim removed 6 bases at V and 7 bases at J, leaving 5 bases unmatched. The CDR3 region has the DNA TGTGCCAGTAGCTCGGACAGGCATGAAGCTTTCTTT. Amino acids: CASSSDRHEAFF.

The gene calls are TRBV4-2 and TRBJ1-6, with no clear D. V lost 0 bases, J lost 6 bases, and 12 bases lay in between. Germline CDR1 reads LGHNA; CDR2 reads YNFKEQ. This CDR3 comprises 16 residues. The CDR3: CASSQEGPPSNSPLHF. DNA of the CDR3: TGTGCCAGCAGCCAAGAAGGACCCCCCTCTAATTCACCCCTCCACTTT.

The chain is built from TRBV7-9 and TRBJ1-1, with 7 bases lining up with TRBD1. Trimming at V came to 5 bases and at J to 1 base, leaving 7 bases not matched to a gene. The CDR3 loop spans 15 amino acids. The V gene's germline CDR1 is SEHNR and CDR2 FQNEAQ (reference sequence). CDR3 in DNA: TGTGCCAGCAGCGATGGACAGGCGAAGAACACTGAAGCTTTCTTT. It is translated as CASSDGQAKNTEAFF. Looking up the rest from reference TRBV7-9 and TRBJ1-1 gives the full variable domain: DTGVSQNPRHKITKRGQNVTFRCDPISEHNRLYWYRQTLGQGPEFLTYFQNEAQLEKSRLLSDRFSAERPKGSFSTLEIQRTEQGDSAMYLCASSDGQAKNTEAFFGQGTRLTVV.

A single count supports this clone. The rearrangement joins TRBV27 to TRBJ2-1; TRBD1 aligns across 11 bases. Losses at the gene ends were 3 bases for V and 2 bases for J; bases not matched to a gene: 6. Germline V gene lookup returns CDR1 MNHEY and CDR2 SMNVEV (reference sequence). This CDR3 region has 17 residues. The CDR3 is CASSFLSGQGAYNEQFF. In nucleotides, the CDR3 is TGTGCCAGCAGTTTCCTATCGGGACAGGGGGCCTACAATGAGCAGTTCTTC.

V is TRBV3-1 (or the pseudogene TRBV3-2) and J is TRBJ1-5; no clear D. Germline CDR1 is LGHDT and CDR2 is YNNKEL (reference sequence). This CDR3 spans 13 amino acids. V lost 4 bases and J lost 5, with 9 bases in between. The CDR3 loop is CASSLGRDQPQHF. The DNA of the CDR3 is TGTGCCAGCAGCCTCGGCCGGGATCAGCCCCAGCATTTT.

The rearrangement links TRBV30 to TRBJ2-7; tentatively, D is TRBD2 (5 bases). The germline CDR1 and CDR2 sequences are GTSNPN and SVGIG (reference sequence). This CDR3 has 14 amino acids. The V and J ends lost 5 bases and 6 bases respectively, with 20 bases between them. The DNA for the CDR3 is TGTGCCTGGGATCAGGACTGGACGACTGGCGAGCAGTACTTC. Its translation is CAWDQDWTTGEQYF.

The chain has TRBV27 and TRBJ2-1, with no clear D. V lost 6 bases to trimming and J lost 0 bases, with 9 bases between them. The CDR3 runs to 14 residues. The germline V gene encodes CDR1 MNHEY and CDR2 SMNVEV (reference sequence). This chain's CDR3 is CASRDGSSYNEQFF. CDR3 in DNA: TGTGCCAGCAGGGACGGAAGCTCCTACAATGAGCAGTTCTTC.

This chain's CDR3 is CASRLDSFATEAFF. CDR3 nucleotides: TGTGCCAGCAGGCTGGACAGTTTCGCCACTGAAGCTTTCTTT. The genes are TRBV7-3 and TRBJ1-1; tentatively, D is TRBD1 (6 bases). Germline CDR1 is SGHTA and CDR2 is FQGTGA. The CDR3 runs 14 residues. Trimming took 6 bases from V and 4 from J, leaving 15 bases between them.